This TCR beta chain stems from a study of cytomegalovirus exposure and HLA in healthy donors. Study summary: Caucasian-associated ancestry cluster membership applied to 75% to 85% of 398 genotyped donors.

Deletions cut 0 bases from V and 5 bases from J, with 8 bases between. The CDR3 extends over 14 amino acids. Germline lookup yields CDR1 SGHRS and CDR2 YFSETQ. This clone was seen only a few times. The antigen remains unidentified. The identical CDR3 is also encoded by other nucleotide sequences in the sample. This cohort consisted of healthy bone marrow donors. Study-level points and caveats: Reportedly, fewer N-insertions than the approximately 700-donor mean appeared in an Asian-associated ancestry cluster in a later analysis. In a later analysis, V- and J-gene trimming of beta chains associated with a DCLRE1C missense variant, replicated independently.

With 60 Vbeta and 13 Jbeta primers, the PCR was carried out. Data came from immunoSEQ multiplex PCR; TCRdb stores just in-frame clones and leaves some out. The sample contains some 160,000 clones, roughly 80% of which appear only once. Sample: PBMCs. The V and J genes are TRBV5-1 and TRBJ1-4, with no clear D. The sequence came from a male donor in good health and CMV-seronegative. The CDR3 DNA reads as TGCGCCAGCAGCTTGGGGACGGGGAATGAAAAACTGTTTTTT. Its protein is CASSLGTGNEKLFF.